This is a list of T cell receptor beta chains from one sample in a study of blood T cells in healthy people across ages. One entry per CDR3 protein, called by TCRdb with MiXCR from the 5' RACE reads. Seen here are roughly 800,000 distinct CDR3 sequences, roughly 35% observed once, and the top ten hold 13%. Sequenced: blood. All receptors derive from a man younger than 30 in good health. Each CDR3 is given with its conserved first and last residue. The D gene is left open where the match is weak. Clone sizes are given selectively: once, few, many, or a class where the clone is expanded.

D	J	size	V	DNA	CDR3
-	TRBJ1-5	few	TRBV10-3	TGTGCCACCGCACCTCAGGGCGGAGGCAATCAGCCCCAGCATTTT	CATAPQGGGNQPQHF
-	TRBJ2-2	-	TRBV29-1	TGCAGCGTTGTTAGCAGGGACACCGGGGAGCTGTTTTTT	CSVVSRDTGELFF
-	TRBJ2-5	few	TRBV12-3/TRBV12-4	TGTGCCAGCAGTTACCTCAAGACCCAGTACTTC	CASSYLKTQYF
-	TRBJ1-2	few	TRBV3-1	TGTGCCAGCAGCCAAGCTGCAGGGGTCTATGGCTACACCTTC	CASSQAAGVYGYTF
-	TRBJ2-7	-	TRBV20-1	TGCAGTGCTACCTTCTTGGACTACGAGCAGTACTTC	CSATFLDYEQYF
-	TRBJ2-5	once	TRBV28	TGTGCCAGCAGCCCCGGGGTGGACCAAGAGACCCAGTACTTC	CASSPGVDQETQYF
-	TRBJ2-3	few	TRBV2	TGTGCCATTAGACAGGCTCAACTAACAGATACGCAGTATTTT	CAIRQAQLTDTQYF
-	TRBJ1-4	many	TRBV7-2	TGTGCCAGCAGCTCATGGGGGGACCCGAGTGAAAAACTGTTTTTT	CASSSWGDPSEKLFF
-	TRBJ1-4	once	TRBV21-1	TGTGCCAGCAACACAGAAGAACAGGGGAAGGCAACTAATGAAGAACTGTTTTTT	CASNTEEQGKATNEELFF
TRBD1	TRBJ1-2	many	TRBV12-3/TRBV12-4	TGTGCCAGCAGACCCGGACAGGGGGCTGGTGGCTACACCTTC	CASRPGQGAGGYTF
TRBD1	TRBJ2-1	-	TRBV27	TGTGCCAGTTCGGACAGGGGGCTTTGGGGTGAGCAGTTCTTC	CASSDRGLWGEQFF
-	TRBJ1-1	once	TRBV20-1	TGCAGTGCTAGAGAGGGGGGTTCGGCCACTGAAGCTTTCTTT	CSAREGGSATEAFF
-	TRBJ2-4	-	TRBV30	TGTGCCTGGAGTGTATACAGTTCCTTAGCCGAAAACATTCAGTACTTC	CAWSVYSSLAENIQYF
TRBD1	TRBJ2-2	-	TRBV7-2	TGTGCCAGCAGCACTAGACAGGGGCGGGAGCTGTTTTTT	CASSTRQGRELFF
TRBD1	TRBJ2-7	-	TRBV27	TGTGCCAGCAGCTACCGGGACAGGGACTACGAGCAGTACTTC	CASSYRDRDYEQYF
-	TRBJ2-1	-	TRBV4-1	TGCGCCAGCAGCCAAGAACCCGGGGCCAATGAGCAGTTCTTC	CASSQEPGANEQFF
-	TRBJ1-5	few	TRBV20-1	TGCAGTGCTAGAGGGACAAAGAATCAGCCCCAGCATTTT	CSARGTKNQPQHF